A single sample gave rise to the 19 T cell receptor beta chains below, sequenced in a study of CD8 T cells in ankylosing spondylitis (dated 2017 in TCRdb). The full study reports these points: A TCR beta motif made up of several highly homologous amino acid variants appeared to be characteristic of blood from ankylosing spondylitis patients.

Library method: 5' RACE. Sequencing was performed on an Illumina HiSeq 2500. TCRdb redid the processing of the public reads, applying fastp at Q25 and MiXCR, and retained in-frame beta chains. CDR3 protein duplicates are merged, each entry listing the most common genes and DNA. This sample is represented by more than 500,000 distinct CDR3 sequences; about 5.7% of them were singletons. The ten largest make up around 3.5% of the sample. No antigen has been assigned to these receptors. The sequencing input was blood, either unsorted or a sorted T cell fraction (not recorded which). Every receptor here comes from a male donor with ankylosing spondylitis.

This clonotype was detected ten times or more. This rearrangement joins TRBV20-1 to TRBJ1-2; D is unclear. The CDR3 totals 13 residues. The germline V gene encodes CDR1 DFQATT and CDR2 SNEGSKA (reference sequence). Trimming left V 6 bases short and J 8 bases short, with 19 bases between. The CDR3 DNA follows: TGCAGTGCCATCAATATGGGCGGGGAGGGCTACACCTTC. This encodes CSAINMGGEGYTF.

This chain connects TRBV6-1 to TRBJ2-7; D unresolved. This CDR3 region has 11 residues. Trimming pared 8 bases from V and 4 bases from J, leaving 9 bases between. CDR1 and CDR2 from the germline V gene are MNHNS and SASEGT. The CDR3 bases are TGTGCCAGCGGGGATGGGTACGAGCAGTACTTC. It specifies CASGDGYEQYF.

This clonotype appeared many times. This chain uses TRBV4-2 with TRBJ2-7; tentatively, D is TRBD1 (7 bases). The CDR3 covers 15 residues. Germline CDR1 and CDR2: LGHNA and YNFKEQ. Deletions cut 1 base from V and 1 base from J, with 11 bases between. CDR3 protein: CASSQAQGRSYEQYF. DNA of the CDR3: TGTGCCAGCAGCCAAGCACAGGGGAGGTCCTACGAGCAGTACTTC.

This clonotype came up a few times. The gene calls are TRBV9 and TRBJ2-1; D is possibly TRBD2 (6 bases). Germline V gives CDR1 SGDLS, CDR2 YYNGEE. V gave up 0 bases and J gave up 1 base, with 11 bases separating them. This CDR3 has 16 amino acids. CDR3 DNA: TGTGCCAGCAGCGTAGTTGCGGGATCATCCTACAATGAGCAGTTCTTC. Amino acid sequence: CASSVVAGSSYNEQFF.

At least ten counts were recorded for this clonotype. The chain couples TRBV4-2 to TRBJ2-7, with D possibly being TRBD1 (6 bases). Germline CDR1 is LGHNA and CDR2 is YNFKEQ. V lost 4 bases, J lost 4 bases, and 17 bases lay in between. The CDR3 is 15 residues long. In DNA form, the CDR3 reads TGTGCCAGCAGCCGAGGGGCAGGGGCCGGGTACGAGCAGTACTTC. Amino acid sequence: CASSRGAGAGYEQYF.

In its sample, this clonotype was seen many times. The rearrangement joins TRBV11-1 to TRBJ1-1; D is unclear. The CDR3 has 14 amino acids. CDR1 and CDR2 from the germline V gene are SGHAT and FQDESV (reference sequence). V was clipped by 3 bases and J by 1 base, with 9 bases between them. CDR3 residues: CASSLWTSNTEAFF. DNA of the CDR3: TGTGCCAGCAGCTTGTGGACGTCGAACACTGAAGCTTTCTTT. Combining the CDR3 with reference TRBV11-1 and TRBJ1-1 gives the whole variable domain EAEVAQSPRYKITEKSQAVAFWCDPISGHATLYWYRQILGQGPELLVQFQDESVVDDSQLPKDRFSAERLKGVDSTLKIQPAELGDSAMYLCASSLWTSNTEAFFGQGTRLTVV.

This clonotype was observed at least ten times. The chain has TRBV20-1 and TRBJ1-1; TRBD1 agrees at 9 bases. The junction had 2 bases not matched to a gene; V was cut back by 5 bases and J by 1 base. This CDR3 is 13 amino acids long. Germline V gene sequence: CDR1 DFQATT, CDR2 SNEGSKA (reference sequence). The DNA for the CDR3 is TGCAGTGCTGAGGACAGGGGGAACACTGAAGCTTTCTTT. The encoded protein is CSAEDRGNTEAFF.

This clonotype was detected ten times or more. This chain joins TRBV5-1 and TRBJ2-7, with 7 nucleotides matching TRBD2. Germline CDR1 SGHRS, CDR2 YFSETQ. Losses at the gene ends were 7 bases for V and 2 bases for J; bases not matched to a gene: 21. This CDR3 region has 18 residues. CDR3: CASSLRGSPSGVTYEQYF. In DNA form, the CDR3 reads TGCGCCAGCTCCCTAAGGGGAAGTCCCAGCGGGGTAACCTACGAGCAGTACTTC.

This clonotype was seen many times. V is TRBV9 and J is TRBJ2-7, with 9 bases matching TRBD1. This CDR3 comprises 14 residues. Looked up from germline, CDR1 is SGDLS and CDR2 is YYNGEE. V shed 3 bases, J shed 6 bases, and the junction held 7 bases outside the gene matches. The CDR3 protein is CASSGGTGYAEQYF. In DNA, the CDR3 is TGTGCCAGCAGCGGGGGGACAGGGTATGCCGAGCAGTACTTC.

In this sample, this clonotype turned up many times. The V call is TRBV4-3, the J call TRBJ2-6; 7 bases fit TRBD1. The CDR3 runs to 19 residues. V lost 1 base and J lost 2; bases outside the gene matches: 11. Per germline, CDR1 LGHNA and CDR2 YSLEER. The CDR3, as DNA: TGCGCCAGCAGCCAAGTCAGGGGGACGGGGCTGCCTGGGGCCAACGTCCTGACTTTC. It yields the protein CASSQVRGTGLPGANVLTF.

This clonotype showed up many times. This sequence joins TRBV6-1 and TRBJ2-5; 10 nucleotides agree with TRBD2. The CDR3 is made up of 16 amino acids. Trimming removed 7 bases from V and 3 bases from J; junction bases left unmatched: 11. Germline assignment: CDR1 MNHNS and CDR2 SASEGT. The CDR3 loop reads CASNPGLAGAEETQYF. The CDR3 DNA is TGTGCCAGCAACCCCGGGCTAGCGGGAGCCGAAGAGACCCAGTACTTC.

This clonotype has a count of ten or more. The CDR3 DNA reads as TGTGCCATCAGTGAGGAAGGGGGCCCCCCCCACAATGAGCAGTTCTTC. Translating it yields CAISEEGGPPHNEQFF. V usage is TRBV10-3 and J usage is TRBJ2-1; 7 bases map to TRBD1. J was trimmed by 5 bases and V by 2 bases; bases with no gene match: 9. This CDR3 comprises 16 residues. CDR1 is ENHRY, CDR2 SYGVKD, per germline.

This clonotype showed up many times. The CDR3 spells CAISDLQGGGSPLHF. The CDR3, as DNA: TGTGCCATCAGTGACTTACAGGGTGGCGGCTCACCCCTCCACTTT. The V gene is TRBV10-3, the J gene TRBJ1-6; TRBD1 might be the D (6 bases). In germline, CDR1 is ENHRY, CDR2 SYGVKD. The germline V and J ends were trimmed by 3 bases and 10 bases, with 16 bases remaining between them. The CDR3 contains 15 residues.

This chain links TRBV6-1 with TRBJ2-7, with 8 bases lining up with TRBD2. Germline CDR1 MNHNS, CDR2 SASEGT. This CDR3 is built from 15 residues. Trimming took 4 bases from V and 2 from J; bases not matched to a gene: 7. Here the CDR3 DNA reads TGTGCCAGCAGTGTCCTAGCGGGTCGGGCCTACGAGCAGTACTTC. It yields the protein CASSVLAGRAYEQYF.

This clonotype was picked up many times. The V gene is TRBV30, the J gene TRBJ2-6; D unresolved. The V end was cut by 3 bases, the J end by 0 bases, with 3 bases between. The CDR3 totals 13 residues. Per germline, CDR1 GTSNPN and CDR2 SVGIG (reference sequence). CDR3 residues: CAWRFSGANVLTF. CDR3 nucleotide sequence: TGTGCCTGGAGATTCTCTGGGGCCAACGTCCTGACTTTC.

At least ten counts were recorded for this clonotype. The chain carries TRBV6-1 and TRBJ2-1, with TRBD2 as a possible D gene (5 bases). Per germline, CDR1 MNHNS and CDR2 SASEGT. CDR3 size: 13 residues. With 10 bases removed from V and 0 bases from J, the gap between germline ends came to 10 bases. DNA of the CDR3: TGTGCCACGAGGGAGAGCTCCTACAATGAGCAGTTCTTC. Translating gives CATRESSYNEQFF.

This clonotype was seen ten or more times. V usage is TRBV5-1 and J usage is TRBJ2-3; no firm D call. Germline-derived CDR1 and CDR2 are SGHRS and YFSETQ. This CDR3 has 13 residues. The germline V and J ends were trimmed by 0 bases and 5 bases, with 7 bases remaining between them. In nucleotides, the CDR3 is TGCGCCAGCAGCTTGGACGGTCGAGATACGCAGTATTTT. This sequence encodes CASSLDGRDTQYF. Complete variable domain (other parts from reference TRBV5-1 and TRBJ2-3): KAGVTQTPRYLIKTRGQQVTLSCSPISGHRSVSWYQQTPGQGLQFLFEYFSETQRNKGNFPGRFSGRQFSNSRSEMNVSTLELGDSALYLCASSLDGRDTQYFGPGTRLTVL.

This clonotype appeared many times. The chain employs TRBV12-3 or TRBV12-4 and TRBJ2-7; a possible D gene is TRBD1 (6 bases). Trimming removed 5 bases from V and 1 base from J, with 9 bases in between. CDR3 length: 13 residues. The CDR3 DNA reads as TGTGCCAGCAGTCCGGACAGTTCCTACGAGCAGTACTTC. This gives the protein CASSPDSSYEQYF.

This clonotype has at least ten counts. The J gene is TRBJ2-7, the V gene TRBV7-2, with D unclear. Trimming removed 3 bases at V and 0 bases at J, with 9 bases between. CDR1 and CDR2 from the germline V gene are SGHTA and FQGNSA. This CDR3 comprises 14 residues. The DNA of the CDR3 is TGTGCCAGCAGCTTTGGTCTCGACTCCTACGAGCAGTACTTC. Its protein is CASSFGLDSYEQYF.